This TCR beta chain was documented in a study of response to subunit inactivated influenza vaccine. Study-wide findings and caveats: Each seasonal flu vaccination may recruit only limited new T cells, authors suggested.

This clonotype has just a few counts. Its antigen remains unidentified. CDR1 MNHEY and CDR2 SVGAGI come from the germline V gene. This CDR3 comprises 14 residues. Trimming took 0 bases from V and 5 from J, leaving 11 bases between them. TCRdb reprocessed the RT-PCR reads with MiXCR, giving one entry per CDR3 protein. The sample holds hundreds of thousands of distinct CDR3 sequences, roughly 8.2% seen once. This sequence originates from a man aged 50-75 years who received an inactivated influenza vaccine. The genes are TRBV6-5 and TRBJ2-7; D possibly corresponds to TRBD1 (5 bases). The sample was PBMCs from blood, taken 23 to 25 months after vaccination. The DNA for the CDR3 is TGTGCCAGCAGTTACTCCGGCAGGGTGGACGAGCAGTACTTC. Amino acid sequence: CASSYSGRVDEQYF.